Listed here are 17 T cell receptor beta chains from one sample, sequenced in a study of blood T cells in healthy people across ages. Alongside a J-beta primer mix, a sample-barcoded 5' primer served in a second PCR lasting about 7 to 11 cycles. TCRdb used MiXCR to reprocess the 5' RACE reads, holding one entry per CDR3 protein. The sample yields hundreds of thousands of distinct CDR3 sequences, about 30% seen once. The sequenced sample was blood. The receptors come from an elderly woman in good health.

This clonotype was counted a few times. This sequence may be a read error, since a much larger clone differs from it by one base. This chain connects TRBV21-1 to TRBJ2-1; TRBD1 was called by the table and not checked on the DNA. The end of the DNA is better explained by TRBJ2-7, so the J call may be wrong. TRBV21-1 is recorded as a pseudogene. This CDR3 is built from 15 residues. CDR3 amino acids: CASSKGGGLLLEQYF. For the CDR3, the DNA is TGTGCCAGCAGCAAAGGAGGGGGACTCCTGTTGGAGCAGTACTTC.

The rearrangement joins TRBV7-2 to TRBJ2-7, with D tentatively TRBD1 (5 bases). The germline gives CDR1 SGHTA, CDR2 FQGNSA. Trimming left V 5 bases short and J 7 bases short, with 30 bases between. The CDR3 covers 18 residues. This chain's CDR3 is CASSVPVGRRQGSWEQYF. In nucleotides, the CDR3 is TGTGCCAGCAGCGTGCCGGTCGGACGGCGGCAGGGCTCGTGGGAGCAGTACTTC.

This clonotype is a singleton in its sample. This sequence joins TRBV5-1 and TRBJ2-5; D possibly corresponds to TRBD1 (6 bases). The CDR3 is 15 amino acids. V lost 3 bases, J lost 13 bases, and 25 bases lay in between. Per the germline V gene, CDR1 is SGHRS and CDR2 is YFSETQ. The CDR3 DNA reads TGCGCCAGCAGCTGGGGTGGACAGAGTGGATACGAGCTGTACTTC. Amino acids: CASSWGGQSGYELYF.

This clonotype occurred a few times. The chain combines TRBV7-9 with TRBJ2-3; 8 positions match TRBD2. The length of the CDR3 is 14 residues. The ends lost 3 bases at V and 4 bases at J; junction bases unmatched: 3. CDR1 is SEHNR and CDR2 is FQNEAQ in the germline V gene (reference sequence). The CDR3 DNA reads as TGTGCCAGCAGCTTTGGCGGGGGGCCAGATACGCAGTATTTT. Encoded protein: CASSFGGGPDTQYF. Drawing the rest from reference TRBV7-9 and TRBJ2-3, the complete variable domain is DTGVSQNPRHKITKRGQNVTFRCDPISEHNRLYWYRQTLGQGPEFLTYFQNEAQLEKSRLLSDRFSAERPKGSFSTLEIQRTEQGDSAMYLCASSFGGGPDTQYFGPGTRLTVL.

This clonotype was recorded at least ten times. The chain uses TRBV13 and TRBJ1-2, with unresolved D. The ends were cut back, 5 bases at V and 1 base at J, with 11 bases in the middle. This CDR3 region has 14 residues. The germline gives CDR1 PRHDT, CDR2 FYEKMQ (reference sequence). The CDR3 here is CASSPYDNNYGYTF. CDR3 nucleotide sequence: TGTGCCAGCAGCCCCTACGACAATAACTATGGCTACACCTTC.

This clonotype showed up many times. The chain couples TRBV6-2 or TRBV6-3 to TRBJ1-2; D is undetermined. The germline V gene encodes CDR1 MNHEY and CDR2 SVGEGT. Trimming left V 8 bases short and J 2 bases short, with 9 bases between. The CDR3 loop spans 12 amino acids. CDR3 bases: TGTGCCAGCGGACTCCTGAACTATGGCTACACCTTC. Protein sequence: CASGLLNYGYTF.

This clonotype was observed at least ten times. The gene calls are TRBV29-1 and TRBJ1-2, with D tentatively TRBD1 (6 bases). The CDR3 covers 11 residues. CDR1 SQVTM and CDR2 ANQGSEA come from the germline V gene. Trimming left V 4 bases short and J 10 bases short, with 13 bases between. The CDR3 bases are TGCAGCGTTGTTGTTCAGGGGCCCTACACCTTC. Its translation: CSVVVQGPYTF. The full variable domain, in which reference TRBV29-1 and TRBJ1-2 provide the parts outside the CDR3, is SAVISQKPSRDICQRGTSLTIQCQVDSQVTMMFWYRQQPGQSLTLIATANQGSEATYESGFVIDKFPISRPNLTFSTLTVSNMSPEDSSIYLCSVVVQGPYTFGSGTRLTVV.

This clonotype has a count of ten or more. The V gene is TRBV5-1, the J gene TRBJ2-3; D remains ambiguous. V was clipped by 0 bases and J by 2 bases, with 13 bases between them. The CDR3 totals 16 residues. The V gene's germline CDR1 is SGHRS and CDR2 YFSETQ. The CDR3 protein is CASSLGVELITDTQYF. In DNA, the CDR3 is TGCGCCAGCAGCTTGGGGGTTGAGCTGATCACAGATACGCAGTATTTT.

This clonotype was detected many times. J is TRBJ2-5 and V is TRBV20-1; 9 positions agree with TRBD1. The V and J ends lost 3 bases and 1 base, in that order; junction bases with no gene match: 6. Germline V gene lookup returns CDR1 DFQATT and CDR2 SNEGSKA (reference sequence). This CDR3 has 15 residues. CDR3 region: CSASAGQGVQETQYF. The CDR3 coding sequence is TGCAGTGCTAGCGCGGGACAGGGCGTCCAAGAGACCCAGTACTTC.

This clonotype was counted many times. A read error may produce the germline difference seen at one junction end. CDR3 amino acids: CASSWGTSGDGQFF. The CDR3 nucleotides read TGTGCTAGCAGCTGGGGGACTAGCGGGGATGGCCAGTTCTTC. The rearrangement joins TRBV7-7 to TRBJ2-1; 13 bases map to TRBD2. This CDR3 is 14 amino acids long. The germline V gene encodes CDR1 SSHAT and CDR2 FNYEAQ (reference sequence). Filled out from reference TRBV7-7 and TRBJ2-1, the complete variable domain reads GAGVSQSPRYKVTKRGQDVTLRCDPISSHATLYWYQQALGQGPEFLTYFNYEAQPDKSGLPSDRFSAERPEGSISTLTIQRTEQRDSAMYRCASSWGTSGDGQFFGPGTRLTVL.

At least ten counts were recorded for this clonotype. V and J are TRBV14 and TRBJ2-7; 8 bases are shared with TRBD1. CDR3 size: 19 residues. CDR1 is SGHDN and CDR2 is FVKESK in the germline V gene. The V segment lost 2 bases and the J segment 2 bases; nucleotides outside the gene matches: 17. CDR3 region: CASSQSFMTGVYLPYEQYF. The CDR3 bases are TGTGCCAGCAGCCAAAGCTTCATGACAGGGGTATACCTCCCCTACGAGCAGTACTTC.

The chain couples TRBV7-8 to TRBJ2-5; 7 bases line up with TRBD1. The CDR3 runs 12 residues. Germline V gene sequence: CDR1 SGHVS, CDR2 FQNEAQ. CDR3 in DNA: TGTACCTCCAAGGGGGCGCTAGAGACCCAGTACTTC. This codes for CTSKGALETQYF.

This clonotype was seen ten or more times. This chain links TRBV20-1 with TRBJ2-7; D may be TRBD2 (6 bases). Germline V gene lookup returns CDR1 DFQATT and CDR2 SNEGSKA (reference sequence). The CDR3 is made up of 14 amino acids. Trimming removed 3 bases at V and 0 bases at J, with 12 bases between. The CDR3 DNA reads as TGCAGTGCTAGGAGGCAGGGACTCTCCTACGAGCAGTACTTC. Its translation is CSARRQGLSYEQYF.

This clonotype was detected many times. The chain combines TRBV5-6 with TRBJ2-5; a weak D match, TRBD1 (5 bases). Germline lookup yields CDR1 SGHDT and CDR2 YYEEEE. Deletions cut 1 base from V and 9 bases from J, with 7 bases between. The length of the CDR3 is 11 residues. The CDR3 DNA is TGTGCCAGCAGCTTGCAGGGCCCCCAGTACTTC. Translation: CASSLQGPQYF.

The sample holds many counts of this clonotype. The genes are TRBV11-2 and TRBJ2-1, with 11 nucleotides matching TRBD1. The V gene's germline CDR1 is SGHAT and CDR2 FQNNGV. V lost 6 bases, J lost 5 bases, and 6 bases stayed unmatched. The CDR3 has 15 residues. The CDR3 region is CASRQGQGAHNEQFF. CDR3 bases: TGTGCCAGCAGACAAGGACAGGGGGCGCACAATGAGCAGTTCTTC. The complete variable domain, with remaining parts taken from reference TRBV11-2 and TRBJ2-1, reads EAGVAQSPRYKIIEKRQSVAFWCNPISGHATLYWYQQILGQGPKLLIQFQNNGVVDDSQLPKDRFSAERLKGVDSTLKIQPAKLEDSAVYLCASRQGQGAHNEQFFGPGTRLTVL.

This clonotype has at least ten counts. The rearrangement links TRBV5-6 to TRBJ2-6, with TRBD1 identical over 9 bases. This CDR3 has 17 residues. Germline V lookup: CDR1 SGHDT, CDR2 YYEEEE. J lost 1 base, V lost 2 bases, and 4 bases had no gene match. The CDR3 nucleotides read TGTGCCAGCAGCTTACCGACAGGGGGTTCTGGGGCCAACGTCCTGACTTTC. Protein: CASSLPTGGSGANVLTF.

A note on this clonotype: This may be a read error: a much more frequent sequence differs by one nucleotide. V gene TRBV3-1 combines with J gene TRBJ1-4; 7 positions agree with TRBD1. The CDR3 is 15 amino acids. Germline CDR1 LGHDT, CDR2 YNNKEL (reference sequence). CDR3: CASSQRTGWDEKRFF. Written as DNA, the CDR3 is TGTGCCAGCAGCCAAAGGACAGGTTGGGATGAAAAACGGTTTTTT.